This T cell receptor (beta chain) emerged from a study of T cell changes during pregnancy in multiple sclerosis. The table lists this clone with a count of one. TCRdb's copy holds only in-frame clones and misses some; the assay was immunoSEQ multiplex PCR. The table shows nearly 40,000 clones, with 90% to 95% occurring only once. After removal of 5 bases from V and 7 bases from J, the junction contained 4 bases not matched to a gene. The CDR3 covers 12 residues. The germline gives CDR1 KGHSH, CDR2 LQKENI. Specimen: CD4+ T cells from peripheral blood mononuclear cells, collected in the third trimester of pregnancy. J is TRBJ1-1 and V is TRBV18, with 7 bases that match TRBD1. The clonotype comes from a female donor with multiple sclerosis, enrolled in a pregnancy study. The CDR3 region has the DNA TGTGCCAGCTCATCAGACAGGGTTGAAGCTTTCTTT. It encodes CASSSDRVEAFF.